The entry below describes one T cell receptor beta chain. Antigen specificity is unknown. CDR1 and CDR2 from the germline V gene are SGHRS and YFSETQ. The length of the CDR3 is 19 residues. The V gene end was trimmed by 2 bases and the J gene end by 2 bases; junction bases not matched to a gene: 12. TCRdb fed the 5' RACE reads into MiXCR, producing one record per CDR3 protein. Found here are about 470,000 distinct CDR3 sequences, roughly 25% of them singletons; the top ten hold about an eighth. The entry originates in a study of T-cell memory formation after mild COVID-19. General study results and limits: Still unconfirmed is whether the second-wave clones peaking on day 37 recognized SARS-CoV-2.

V usage is TRBV5-1 and J usage is TRBJ2-3; 12 bases agree with TRBD2. Input material: PBMCs or a T cell subset sorted from them (not recorded which). This sequence was found in an adult woman who had mild COVID-19 (a few samples of this study predate the infection). Cell type and time point are not known. Here the CDR3 reads CASSLELAGGWFPTDTQYF. CDR3 nucleotides: TGCGCCAGCAGCTTAGAACTAGCGGGAGGATGGTTTCCCACAGATACGCAGTATTTT. Combining the CDR3 with reference TRBV5-1 and TRBJ2-3 gives the whole variable domain KAGVTQTPRYLIKTRGQQVTLSCSPISGHRSVSWYQQTPGQGLQFLFEYFSETQRNKGNFPGRFSGRQFSNSRSEMNVSTLELGDSALYLCASSLELAGGWFPTDTQYFGPGTRLTVL.